A selection of T cell receptor beta chains follows, all from one sample in a study of sequential checkpoint blockade in melanoma. This table comes from immunoSEQ multiplex PCR, and its TCRdb copy is limited to in-frame clones, with some not included. Altogether about 12,000 clones are present, approximately 80% being singletons, with the ten largest covering 7.5%. Specimen: CD8+ T cells sorted from blood (inferred from file names), collected from a patient given nivolumab and ipilimumab in sequence. These TCRs come from a human donor with melanoma. Both conserved end residues are part of each CDR3. D genes are given only for firm matches. Clone size is shown for a subset of rows, as once, few, many or a class of expanded clone.

V	D	J	size	DNA	CDR3
TRBV19	.	TRBJ2-7	few	TGTGCCAGTAGTACTCCCGACAGACCCTACGAGCAGTACTTC	CASSTPDRPYEQYF
TRBV27	TRBD2	TRBJ2-7	.	TGTGCCAGCAGTTGGACTAGCGGATCCTACGAGCAGTACTTC	CASSWTSGSYEQYF
TRBV30	.	TRBJ2-7	.	TGTGCCTGGAGTGTAGGACACTCGCTATCCTACGAGCAGTACTTC	CAWSVGHSLSYEQYF
TRBV9	TRBD2	TRBJ2-5	.	TGTGCCAGCAGCGTAGCGGGAGGAGAAGAGACCCAGTACTTC	CASSVAGGEETQYF
TRBV19	.	TRBJ2-1	.	TGTGCCAGTAGTATAGGCGATGAGCAGTTCTTC	CASSIGDEQFF
TRBV7-3	.	TRBJ2-3	.	TGTGCCAGCAGCTATACAGGTACCACAGATACGCAGTATTTT	CASSYTGTTDTQYF
TRBV7-8	.	TRBJ2-3	few	TGTGCCAGCAGCTTACCCCCAGGCTCAGATACGCAGTATTTT	CASSLPPGSDTQYF
TRBV30	TRBD1	TRBJ1-2	once	TGTGCCTGGAGTGACGGACAGGGAAACAAGGATGGCTACACCTTC	CAWSDGQGNKDGYTF
TRBV4-1	.	TRBJ1-1	.	TGCGCCAGCAGCCGTTCAGGGTTGAACACTGAAGCTTTCTTT	CASSRSGLNTEAFF
TRBV19	.	TRBJ1-2	.	TGTGCCAGTAGTATTCGGGAATTCTATGGCTACACCTTC	CASSIREFYGYTF
TRBV13	.	TRBJ1-2	.	TGTGCCAGCAGCTCTAGACAGCCGCCCTACACCTTC	CASSSRQPPYTF
TRBV5-1	.	TRBJ1-1	.	TGCGCCAGCAGCTTCCGACAGATGAACACTGAAGCTTTCTTT	CASSFRQMNTEAFF
TRBV27	TRBD2	TRBJ2-1	.	TGTGCCAGCAGTTTATTTACTAGCGGACCCTACAATGAGCAGTTCTTC	CASSLFTSGPYNEQFF
TRBV27	.	TRBJ1-1	.	TGTGCCAGCAGCGAAACAGGGACTGAAGCTTTCTTT	CASSETGTEAFF
TRBV2	.	TRBJ1-5	.	TGTGCCAGCACCTCAGGGGATCAGCCCCAGCATTTT	CASTSGDQPQHF
TRBV7-9	.	TRBJ2-7	.	TGTGCCAGCAGATATGGCCCCTCCTACGAGCAGTACTTC	CASRYGPSYEQYF
TRBV27	.	TRBJ2-7	.	TGTGCCAGCAGTTTAAATAGCCCTCGGAACGAGCAGTACTTC	CASSLNSPRNEQYF
TRBV7-9	.	TRBJ1-2	.	TGTGCCAGCAGCGGCACTGCCCTAGGTTTGGATGGCTACACCTTC	CASSGTALGLDGYTF
TRBV6-6	TRBD1	TRBJ2-3	.	TGTGCCAGCAGTCGGGGACAGGGGAGAACAGATACGCAGTATTTT	CASSRGQGRTDTQYF
TRBV19	.	TRBJ2-5	.	TGTGCCAGTAACTTCCAAGAGACCCAGTACTTC	CASNFQETQYF
TRBV6-5	TRBD1	TRBJ2-7	.	TGTGCCAGCAGTTACTCAGGACAGGCCGCCTACGAGCAGTACTTC	CASSYSGQAAYEQYF
TRBV9	TRBD2	TRBJ2-1	.	TGTGCCAGCAGCCCCCGTAGCGGGGGGGCGATTGAGCAGTTCTTC	CASSPRSGGAIEQFF
TRBV4-1	TRBD2	TRBJ2-7	.	TGCGCCAGCAGCCAGACTAGCGGCTACGAGCAGTACTTC	CASSQTSGYEQYF
TRBV4-1	.	TRBJ2-7	few	TGCGCCAGCAGCCAAGACCCCAGGGTGGTCGACGAGCAGTACTTC	CASSQDPRVVDEQYF
TRBV2	.	TRBJ2-7	.	TGTGCCAGCAGCACCATTTCACAGGACCCCAGGCGAAGACAGCAGTACTTC	CASSTISQDPRRRQQYF